These 9 T cell receptor beta chains were sequenced from one sample in a study of shared clonotypes between healthy human individuals. Data came from immunoSEQ multiplex PCR; TCRdb stores just in-frame clones and leaves some out. The repertoire holds some 2 million clones, with approximately 94% as singletons. Terminally differentiated effector memory CD45RA+ cells were excluded from the naive CD8 cells, which were CD45RO-negative and positively selected for CCR7. Source material: naive CD8+ T cells sorted from blood. The receptors shown here come from a young man in good health.

Written as DNA, the CDR3 is TGTGCCTGGAACGAGGGGGAAAGCTCACCCCTCCACTTT. Protein product: CAWNEGESSPLHF. V usage is TRBV30 and J usage is TRBJ1-6; D may be TRBD1 (6 bases). The CDR3 runs to 13 residues. The V gene lost 4 bases and the J gene lost 10 bases, with 14 bases spanning the gap. The V gene's germline CDR1 is GTSNPN and CDR2 SVGIG (reference sequence).

The V gene is TRBV29-1, the J gene TRBJ1-2; possible D gene TRBD1, 6 bases. The CDR3 has 14 amino acids. The germline V and J ends were trimmed by 2 bases and 6 bases, with 16 bases remaining between them. Germline V gene sequence: CDR1 SQVTM, CDR2 ANQGSEA. The CDR3 DNA follows: TGCAGCGTTGAAAATAAATACAGGACAGATGGCTACACCTTC. This encodes CSVENKYRTDGYTF.

The chain has TRBV5-1 and TRBJ1-1, with a weak D call TRBD1 (5 bases). Germline loops: CDR1 SGHRS, CDR2 YFSETQ. The CDR3 has 17 residues. The germline V and J ends were trimmed by 0 bases and 3 bases, with 18 bases remaining between them. For the CDR3, the DNA is TGCGCCAGCAGCTTGGATTTGGGGGAAGGAAGAGACACTGAAGCTTTCTTT. Translated, it gives CASSLDLGEGRDTEAFF.

The chain uses TRBV5-6 and TRBJ2-1; D possibly corresponds to TRBD2 (5 bases). This CDR3 has 15 residues. V was cut by 4 bases and J by 0 bases, with 11 bases left in between. Germline loops: CDR1 SGHDT, CDR2 YYEEEE. The CDR3 DNA reads TGTGCCAGCAGCGCAGGACTGAGCTCCTACAATGAGCAGTTCTTC. This translates into CASSAGLSSYNEQFF.

J is TRBJ1-4 and V is TRBV11-2, with D perhaps matching TRBD1 (5 bases). Germline-derived CDR1 and CDR2 are SGHAT and FQNNGV. The V end was cut by 5 bases, the J end by 7 bases, with 20 bases between. This CDR3 region has 16 residues. CDR3 nucleotides: TGTGCCAGCAGCCCCCCCGAGGCAGGGTTTCTTGAAAAACTGTTTTTT. It yields the protein CASSPPEAGFLEKLFF.

The chain links TRBV5-4 to TRBJ1-1; D uncertain. The length of the CDR3 is 15 residues. Germline CDR1 and CDR2: SGHNT and YYREEE (reference sequence). V was clipped by 4 bases and J by 3 bases, with 16 bases between them. The CDR3 DNA reads as TGTGCCAGCAGCCCCTTGCACGGCGGGGACACTGAAGCTTTCTTT. It translates to CASSPLHGGDTEAFF. The whole variable domain, filled in from reference TRBV5-4 and TRBJ1-1, reads ETGVTQSPTHLIKTRGQQVTLRCSSQSGHNTVSWYQQALGQGPQFIFQYYREEENGRGNFPPRFSGLQFPNYSSELNVNALELDDSALYLCASSPLHGGDTEAFFGQGTRLTVV.

The chain is built from TRBV10-2 and TRBJ2-5; D gene unclear. CDR1 is WSHSY and CDR2 is SAAADI in the germline V gene. V shed 0 bases and J shed 5 bases, with 10 bases lying between them. This CDR3 comprises 14 residues. The CDR3 region has the DNA TGCGCCAGCAGTGAGTCCCCGACAATGGAGACCCAGTACTTC. This gives the protein CASSESPTMETQYF.

V is TRBV7-9 and J is TRBJ2-5; 9 bases map to TRBD1. V lost 5 bases and J lost 4; bases outside the gene matches: 2. The germline V gene encodes CDR1 SEHNR and CDR2 FQNEAQ (reference sequence). The CDR3 is made up of 13 amino acids. CDR3 nucleotides: TGTGCCAGCAGCCAGGACAGGGGAGAGACCCAGTACTTC. Translated: CASSQDRGETQYF. Supplemented by reference TRBV7-9 and TRBJ2-5, the full variable domain reads DTGVSQNPRHKITKRGQNVTFRCDPISEHNRLYWYRQTLGQGPEFLTYFQNEAQLEKSRLLSDRFSAERPKGSFSTLEIQRTEQGDSAMYLCASSQDRGETQYFGPGTRLLVL.

This clone was seen only once. The chain uses TRBV6-6 and TRBJ2-1; 9 bases match TRBD1. Trimming removed 4 bases from V and 5 bases from J; junction bases left unmatched: 6. This CDR3 region has 15 residues. Germline lookup yields CDR1 MNHNY and CDR2 SVGAGI (reference sequence). The CDR3 nucleotides read TGTGCCAGCAGTTCCGAGGACAGGGGAGACAATGAGCAGTTCTTC. Its translation: CASSSEDRGDNEQFF.